These T cell receptor beta chains were read from a single sample in a study of blood T cell repertoires in COVID-19. Generated by immunoSEQ multiplex PCR, the TCRdb table keeps only in-frame clones and is missing some. Of over 350,000 clones in the sample, 80% to 95% are singletons; the top ten hold over 0.7%. The sequenced sample consisted of PBMCs or T cells enriched from blood (not recorded which). These receptors were obtained from a woman aged 40 to 55 who had been exposed to COVID-19. CDR3s include the opening cysteine and the closing phenylalanine or tryptophan. D genes are given only for firm matches.

v_call	cdr3_length	d_call	j_call	cdr3_aa
TRBV7-9	15	-	TRBJ1-3	CASSTLGEGGNTIYF
TRBV7-9	13	-	TRBJ1-1	CASSLTLSTEAFF
TRBV27	14	TRBD1	TRBJ1-1	CASISTGINTEAFF
TRBV7-8	16	-	TRBJ2-2	CASSLERLPNTGELFF
TRBV5-8	13	-	TRBJ2-4	CASSLVRGGIQYF
TRBV3-1/TRBV3-2	15	TRBD2	TRBJ2-7	CASSQDLAGSYEQYF
TRBV2	17	-	TRBJ2-5	CASSEGQGRGDQETQYF
TRBV19	13	-	TRBJ1-5	CASQRRGNQPQHF
TRBV9	16	TRBD1	TRBJ1-3	CASSQGQGKSGNTIYF
TRBV5-4	16	-	TRBJ2-3	CASSDARDRSTDTQYF
TRBV30	14	-	TRBJ1-1	CAWRPTGLNTEAFF
TRBV2	14	-	TRBJ2-1	CASSRGPGRVGQFF
TRBV4-3	22	TRBD2	TRBJ2-3	CASSQAPAGTSGSAPSTDTQYF
TRBV24-1	12	-	TRBJ2-5	CATSDFRETQYF
TRBV3-1/TRBV3-2	16	-	TRBJ2-6	CASSQRGARGANVLTF
TRBV6-5	12	TRBD1	TRBJ1-2	CASTAGGNGYTF
TRBV3-1/TRBV3-2	13	TRBD1	TRBJ1-2	CASSHWDREGYTF
TRBV24-1	14	-	TRBJ1-2	CATSDVRTNYGYTF
TRBV24-1	15	TRBD1	TRBJ1-1	CATSETLGQAGGAFF
TRBV4-2	15	TRBD1	TRBJ2-7	CASSQVRTGNYEQYF
TRBV11-2	16	TRBD2	TRBJ2-5	CASSLGASGDQETQYF
TRBV5-6	13	-	TRBJ1-5	CASSLDRDQPQHF
TRBV19	15	TRBD1	TRBJ2-3	CASSRRTGGPDTQYF
TRBV7-2	13	-	TRBJ2-7	CASSLSGNYEQYF
TRBV2	14	TRBD2	TRBJ2-2	CASSVGLATGELFF
TRBV11-2	16	-	TRBJ1-2	CASSPQPGQRVHGYTF
TRBV4-3	15	TRBD1	TRBJ1-2	CASSQEGQGHYGYTF
TRBV7-7	15	TRBD2	TRBJ2-1	CASSSLAGGPDEQFF
TRBV7-8	16	TRBD1	TRBJ2-7	CASSLGLGQGSYEQYF
TRBV19	12	-	TRBJ1-2	CATTDSVYGYTF
TRBV7-8	14	-	TRBJ1-4	CASSSAGGPEKLFF
TRBV5-4	17	TRBD1	TRBJ1-6	CASSLDPGQGYNSPLHF
TRBV7-8	14	TRBD2	TRBJ2-7	CASSPGTSGYEQYF